This T cell receptor beta chain was obtained from a study of blood T cell repertoires in COVID-19 (TCRdb year 2020). Background for the entire study: Collaborator samples came from the United States, Italy and Spain and covered acute and convalescent phases of COVID-19. The samples were drawn from two sources: the first 160 participants of the ongoing ImmuneRACE study, and fewer than 1,500 subjects contributed by 6 global collaborators. The repertoires were made available in a free public database intended to serve as a resource for research on the immune response to SARS-CoV-2. Subjects who had been exposed to COVID-19, were actively infected with it, or had recovered from it provided the deeply sampled blood TCRbeta repertoires that made up the dataset. Where available, HLA class I and class II types were obtained from metadata supplied by the sample provider rather than from assay-based typing. The prospective study material was composed of cDNA or gDNA derived from T cells, B-cell-depleted T cells, or PBMCs. Nearly every sample came with metadata listing a de-identified subject ID, COVID-19 status, age in years and sex.

What the study reported, not specific to this receptor: The amount of clinical and demographic metadata varied by source and participant and was provided uncurated.

There are 14 amino acids in the CDR3, from cysteine to phenylalanine inclusive. Of all the DNA, just the CDR3 is kept, 42 bases in frame from base 1. The germline V gene gives CDR1 as SGDLS and CDR2 as YYNGEE. V is reduced by 4 bases and J by 5 bases, leaving a spacing of 12 bases between them. The collaborating institutions used their own protocols to collect whole blood in K2EDTA tubes. For TCRbeta analysis, collaborators shipped samples as frozen whole blood, isolated PBMCs, or DNA extracted from either of those sample types. TCRbeta CDR3 regions were amplified from genomic DNA using the immunoSEQ Assay, a bias-controlled multiplex PCR. Per the authors' processing: The number of nucleated cells in each sample was estimated by amplification of reference gene primers within the assay. To quantify the absolute abundance of each unique TCRbeta CDR3 rearrangement, sequence reads were collapsed and filtered. For each sample, productive Simpson clonality was calculated as the square root of Simpson's diversity index across productive rearrangements. TCRdb took this table from immuneACCESS and kept in-frame rearrangements with V and J called. Such tables lack part of the clones; where checked against another copy, unresolved V genes explain under half of the gap, and the rest is unexplained. V and J calls and clone size are given by that table; D and trimming were obtained from the DNA. This sample is represented by roughly 230,000 clones; over 80% of them were singletons. The ten largest clonotypes hold 5.5% of the sample.

For this clone: The clone's antigen remains unknown. No clone much larger than this one lies a single base away; base qualities are absent.

Recombination joined TRBV9 with TRBJ2-2; TRBD2 is a weak D gene call, 5 bases matching. The sample comprised peripheral blood. This clonotype was obtained from a human donor in a cohort sampled during active COVID-19. In nucleotides, the sequence is TGTGCCAGCAGCCCGAGGGAGAGAACCGGGGAGCTGTTTTTT. It translates to CASSPRERTGELFF.